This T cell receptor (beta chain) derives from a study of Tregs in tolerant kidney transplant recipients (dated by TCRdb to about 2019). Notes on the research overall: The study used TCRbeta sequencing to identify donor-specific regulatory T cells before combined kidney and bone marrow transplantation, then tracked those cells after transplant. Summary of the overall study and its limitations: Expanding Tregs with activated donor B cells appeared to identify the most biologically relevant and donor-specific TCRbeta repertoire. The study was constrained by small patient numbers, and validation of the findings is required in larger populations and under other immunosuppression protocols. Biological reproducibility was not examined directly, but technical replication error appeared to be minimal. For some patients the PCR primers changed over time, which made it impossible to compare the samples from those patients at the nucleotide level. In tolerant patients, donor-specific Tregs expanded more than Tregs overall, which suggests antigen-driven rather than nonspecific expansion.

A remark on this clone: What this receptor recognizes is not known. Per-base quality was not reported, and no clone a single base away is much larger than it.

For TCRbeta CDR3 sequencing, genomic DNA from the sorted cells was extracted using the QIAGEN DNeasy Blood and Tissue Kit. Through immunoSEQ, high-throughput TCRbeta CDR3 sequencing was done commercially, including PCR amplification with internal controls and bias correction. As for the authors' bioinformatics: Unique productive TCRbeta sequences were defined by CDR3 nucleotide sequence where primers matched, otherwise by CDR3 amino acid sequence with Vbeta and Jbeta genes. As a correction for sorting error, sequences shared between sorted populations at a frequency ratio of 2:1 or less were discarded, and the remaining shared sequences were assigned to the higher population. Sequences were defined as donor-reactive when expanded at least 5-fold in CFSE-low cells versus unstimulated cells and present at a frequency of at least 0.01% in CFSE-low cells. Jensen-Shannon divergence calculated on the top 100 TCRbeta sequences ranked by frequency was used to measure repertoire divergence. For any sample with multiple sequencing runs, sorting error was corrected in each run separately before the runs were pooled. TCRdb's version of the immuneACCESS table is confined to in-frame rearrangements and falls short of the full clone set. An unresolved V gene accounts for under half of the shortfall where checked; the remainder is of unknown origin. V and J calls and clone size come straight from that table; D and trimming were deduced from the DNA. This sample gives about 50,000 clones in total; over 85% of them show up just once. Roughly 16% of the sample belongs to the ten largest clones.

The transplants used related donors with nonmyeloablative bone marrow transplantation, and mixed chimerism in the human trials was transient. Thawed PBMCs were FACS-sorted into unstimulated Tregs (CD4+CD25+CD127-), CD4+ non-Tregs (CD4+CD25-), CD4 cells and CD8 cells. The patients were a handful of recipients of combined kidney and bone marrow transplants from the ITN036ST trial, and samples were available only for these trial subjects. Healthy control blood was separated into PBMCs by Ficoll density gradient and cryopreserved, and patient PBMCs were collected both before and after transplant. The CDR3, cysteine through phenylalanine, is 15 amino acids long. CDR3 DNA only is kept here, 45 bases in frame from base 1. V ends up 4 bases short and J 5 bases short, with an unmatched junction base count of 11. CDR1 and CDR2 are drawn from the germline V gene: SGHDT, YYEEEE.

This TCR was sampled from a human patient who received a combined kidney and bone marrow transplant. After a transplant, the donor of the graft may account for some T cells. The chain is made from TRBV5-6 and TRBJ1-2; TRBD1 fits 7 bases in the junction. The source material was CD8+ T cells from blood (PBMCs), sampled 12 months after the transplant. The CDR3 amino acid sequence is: CASSLTGKPLYGYTF. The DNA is TGTGCCAGCAGCCTGACAGGGAAACCTCTTTATGGCTACACCTTC.